One T cell receptor beta chain is described in this entry. Its specificity is not known. CDR3 length equals 13 residues. The V gene's germline CDR1 is KGHDR and CDR2 SFDVKD. The entry originates in a study of CD8+CD57+ T cells in acquired aplastic anemia. CDR3 and TCR beta VDJ profiling relied on genomic DNA as the template. TCRdb redid the calling of the reads with MiXCR, one entry per CDR3 protein. Of approximately 220,000 distinct CDR3 sequences listed, under 50% were seen once; the top ten hold just under 20%. The study, taken as a whole, reports: Found in both controls and patients were some 31 CD8+ CDR3 sequences.

Individuals selected for sequencing had exhibited CD8+CD57+ cell expansion on flow cytometry. With no exception, the patients had severe acquired aplastic anemia. The chain links TRBV24-1 to TRBJ2-2, with 8 bases matching TRBD1. Sequencing was performed on sorted CD4+, CD8+, or CD8+CD57+ T cells (not recorded which) from PBMCs. This TCR was recovered from a human donor with aplastic anemia. CDR3 loop: CATGTGNTGELFF. The CDR3 nucleotides read TGTGCTACCGGGACAGGGAACACCGGGGAGCTGTTTTTT.